This T cell receptor (beta chain) was identified in a study of shared clonotypes between healthy human individuals (dated by TCRdb to between 2020 and 2021). Study-level background: A few men and a couple of women, aged 18 to 49 years, made up the cohort. For each donor, CD4 naive and CD4 memory were each given three plates, CD8 naive was given two plates, and CD8 memory was given one plate. The study deeply sequenced blood TCR repertoires of about five healthy adults to estimate repertoire size and the extent of clonotype sharing between individuals. Different laboratories and diverse techniques were used to prepare libraries and sequence TCR repertoires, to increase sequencing depth and limit assay-specific biases. Leukapheresis yielded between about 0.9 and 9 billion PBMCs per donor. Study-wide findings and limitations: Pairwise subsampling led to the expectation that sequencing depth would affect the degree of clonotype sharing among donors. When four donors were compared, the shared fraction of clonotypes was roughly 5% for naive CD4, more than 3% for naive CD8, 2% to 2.5% for memory CD4, and 0.35% to 0.5% for memory CD8. Naive subsets generally had larger estimated clonotype richness than memory subsets. Sampling was limited to blood, and TCR repertoires in tissue likely differ from TCR repertoires in blood. The small number of donors limited the genetic and exposure-history diversity represented. Compared with non-shared clonotypes, the clonotypes found in all four sorted-subset donors had higher generation probabilities. Rarefaction of sorted-subset datasets indicated incomplete sequencing despite the large sequencing depth.

Details on this clone: Its antigen target is currently unknown. It has no much larger one-base neighbor in the sample; base qualities were not kept.

Per the germline V gene, SGHRS is the CDR1 and YFSETQ is the CDR2. V lost 4 bases and J lost 2 bases, and the count of bases not matched to a germline gene is 13. The CDR3 runs 17 amino acids, cysteine and phenylalanine included. The kept DNA is CDR3 alone, 51 bases in frame from the first base. Using the deep immunoSEQ assay, TCR CDR3 regions were amplified from genomic DNA by multiplex PCR. Genomic DNA extracted from each cell subset was distributed evenly over all wells of several immunoSEQ 96-well plates, and each plate served as one replicate. For sorted subsets, approximately 210 ng of genomic DNA, equivalent to roughly 33,000 T cell genomes, went into each replicate PCR. Purified libraries were quantified with a Qubit 3.0 fluorometer, sized on a Bioanalyzer 2100, and re-quantified with the KAPA Library Quantification kit. Each immunoSEQ 96-well plate was sequenced on its own single-read 150-cycle Illumina NextSeq 550 flow cell. The study's own analysis went as follows. Because only junctional sequences without quality scores were contained in the immunoSEQ output, filtering matching that applied to full-length reads could not be performed. Sequences were annotated with PyIR, a Python wrapper for IgBLAST v1.9, using IMGT germline references to assign V/J genes and CDR3. Reads were filtered out if the reads had weak V/J assignments (E-value above 1e-6), no CDR3, stop codons, out-of-frame junctions, or ambiguous translated residues. A V3J clonotype was defined by an identical inferred V gene, J gene, and CDR3 amino acid sequence. To compute the percentage overlap between repertoires, the number of shared unique clonotypes was divided by the size of the smaller repertoire. RTK rarefaction, the Chao1 estimator, and Recon v2.1 estimates of unobserved clonotypes were used to assess repertoire richness. OLGA was used to compute generation probabilities for all TCRbeta clonotypes that the gDNA method yielded from a handful of donors. In TCRdb, the immuneACCESS table is reduced to in-frame sequences with V and J assigned. These tables do not hold every clone; where another copy was compared, an unresolved V gene accounts for under half, and the others remain unexplained. Clone size and the V and J calls come from that table; the DNA yielded D and trimming. In all, the sample holds millions of clones, and 85% to 95% of those were seen once. 0.13% of the sample goes to the ten largest clones.

Healthy HIV-negative adults with no recently reported acute infections or vaccinations were included as donors. Every donor was a Caucasian adult living in Nashville, Tennessee, USA. Magnetic negative selection was used to enrich CD4+ T cells, after which naive cells were positively selected on CD45RA and the negative fraction became the memory subset. After blood collection by leukapheresis, PBMCs were isolated using Ficoll-Histopaque density gradient centrifugation and then cryopreserved in the vapor phase of liquid nitrogen. Analytical flow cytometry was used to check the purity and quantity of every magnetically sorted T cell population. Each sorted fraction had its genomic DNA isolated and then quantified by UV absorbance on a Nanodrop 2000c.

The specimen sequenced was naive CD4+ T cells sorted from blood. The cell subset or site label here, explained by the study, means: CD45RA+ positively selected. The clonotype originates from a man between 18 and 35 years old in good health. The chain joins TRBV5-1 to TRBJ1-2, and TRBD1 matches 8 of the central bases. The DNA sequence is given as TGCGCCAGCAGCCTAGGACAGGGAACGATTAGAAACTATGGCTACACCTTC. Translated, this gives CASSLGQGTIRNYGYTF. Outside the CDR3, residues come from the reference TRBV5-1 and TRBJ1-2 proteins, so the full variable domain is: KAGVTQTPRYLIKTRGQQVTLSCSPISGHRSVSWYQQTPGQGLQFLFEYFSETQRNKGNFPGRFSGRQFSNSRSEMNVSTLELGDSALYLCASSLGQGTIRNYGYTFGSGTRLTVV.